These 4 T cell receptor beta chains share one sample of origin, sequenced in a study of cytomegalovirus exposure and HLA in healthy donors. Profiling relied on immunoSEQ multiplex PCR, and the TCRdb table lists in-frame clones only, not all of them. The sample records 200,000 to 250,000 clones, roughly 87% being singletons. The sample taken for sequencing was PBMCs. These receptors were taken from a man aged 18 to 29 in good health and CMV-seropositive.

The chain is built from TRBV4-1 and TRBJ2-7; 13 nucleotides line up with TRBD2. The V and J ends lost 4 bases and 6 bases, in that order; junction bases with no gene match: 6. Germline V gene lookup returns CDR1 MGHRA and CDR2 YSYEKL. The CDR3 length is 15 residues. The CDR3 loop is CASSLGLAGVGEQYF. The CDR3 DNA sequence: TGCGCCAGCAGCCTTGGACTAGCGGGAGTTGGCGAGCAGTACTTC.

The V gene is TRBV30, the J gene TRBJ2-3, with 8 bases lining up with TRBD2. V shed 0 bases, J shed 5 bases, and the junction held 4 bases outside the gene matches. The CDR3 covers 14 residues. Germline CDR1 reads GTSNPN; CDR2 reads SVGIG (reference sequence). The DNA of the CDR3 is TGTGCCTGGAGTGTACTCGGGAGGGGAGATACGCAGTATTTT. It codes for CAWSVLGRGDTQYF.

The rearrangement links TRBV18 to TRBJ2-7, with 10 positions matching TRBD1. The CDR3 is 14 residues long. Per the germline V gene, CDR1 is KGHSH and CDR2 is LQKENI. The trim removed 2 bases at V and 4 bases at J, leaving 2 bases unmatched. The CDR3 region has the DNA TGTGCCAGCTCACCAATGGGACAGGGGTACGAGCAGTACTTC. Translation gives CASSPMGQGYEQYF. Supplemented by reference TRBV18 and TRBJ2-7, the full variable domain reads NAGVMQNPRHLVRRRGQEARLRCSPMKGHSHVYWYRQLPEEGLKFMVYLQKENIIDESGMPKERFSAEFPKEGPSILRIQQVVRGDSAAYFCASSPMGQGYEQYFGPGTRLTVT.

The chain is built from TRBV28 and TRBJ2-7; 8 bases map to TRBD1. This CDR3 has 13 residues. Trimming removed 8 bases from V and 4 bases from J; junction bases left unmatched: 7. CDR1 is MDHEN, CDR2 SYDVKM, per germline. The CDR3 DNA reads TGTGCCAGCGAGTACAGGGGGAGGTACGAGCAGTACTTC. This codes for CASEYRGRYEQYF.